The rows below give T cell receptor beta chains drawn from one sample of a study of T cell responses to AZD1222 COVID-19 vaccine. Here immunoSEQ multiplex PCR was the method, and the copy in TCRdb shows in-frame clones only, minus some. The data show about 190,000 clones, about nine tenths seen once. The input for sequencing was peripheral blood, taken on day 0 of MenACWY control vaccination. These TCRs come from an adult in good health. CDR3s leave out the opening cysteine and the closing phenylalanine or tryptophan. D genes are given only for firm matches.

D gene	J gene	CDR3 length	V gene	CDR3 protein
TRBD2	TRBJ2-1	12	TRBV5-1	ASSSNLAGNEQF
NA	TRBJ1-5	13	TRBV19	ASSRERGRIQPQH
NA	TRBJ2-2	12	TRBV6-5	ASSYSRWTGELF
NA	TRBJ1-2	11	TRBV2	ASSVIREYGYT
NA	TRBJ1-6	10	TRBV9	ASSVGLSPLH
NA	TRBJ1-4	11	TRBV19	ASKQGAPEKLF
NA	TRBJ2-3	10	TRBV7-2	ASSLAVGTQY
TRBD1	TRBJ1-6	11	TRBV30	AWGSTGSSPLH
NA	TRBJ1-3	13	TRBV6-5	ASRTSGYSGNTIY
NA	TRBJ2-7	10	TRBV19	ASRSRSYEQY
TRBD1	TRBJ2-4	15	TRBV5-1	ASSLAPQGVAKNIQY
TRBD2	TRBJ2-7	15	TRBV7-9	ASSPSLGVSGGYEQY
TRBD1	TRBJ2-5	19	TRBV4-3	ASSQALFPPAGTGGQETQY
NA	TRBJ2-1	14	TRBV7-9	ASSLTEGGAYNEQF
NA	TRBJ1-1	10	TRBV10-2	ASSGANTEAF
TRBD1	TRBJ2-2	16	TRBV2	ASSALGTGVTNTGELF
TRBD2	TRBJ2-7	14	TRBV5-1	ASSLGSAGEGYEQY
NA	TRBJ1-3	13	TRBV5-1	ASTDGRTTGNTIY
TRBD2	TRBJ2-7	13	TRBV7-2	ASSFSSGVTYEQY
NA	TRBJ1-6	12	TRBV4-1	ASSQGPNNSPLH
TRBD1	TRBJ2-5	14	TRBV11-3	ASSLGGRQGEETQY
NA	TRBJ1-5	11	TRBV24-1	ATSRGRNQPQH
NA	TRBJ2-5	12	TRBV19	ASSISGAGETQY
TRBD1	TRBJ1-1	13	TRBV7-3	ASSLYGTGNTEAF
NA	TRBJ2-5	13	TRBV9	ASSPGGAYQETQY
NA	TRBJ1-2	14	TRBV4-2	ASSQEWAGANYGYT
NA	TRBJ1-1	12	TRBV7-2	ASTEPPGNTEAF
NA	TRBJ1-5	13	TRBV19	ASSKVLWSNQPQH
NA	TRBJ1-4	14	TRBV14	ASSQGWAETNEKLF